These T cell receptor beta chains were read from a single sample in a study of cytomegalovirus exposure and HLA in healthy donors. Using immunoSEQ multiplex PCR, the repertoire was profiled, and TCRdb retains in-frame clones only, with some absent. The sample yields under 150,000 clones, approximately 74% seen once. The sequenced sample consisted of PBMCs. The receptor source for this set is a woman between 40 and 50 years old in good health and CMV-seropositive. CDR3s include the opening cysteine and the closing phenylalanine or tryptophan. The D gene is left open where the match is weak. The size field is filled for only some rows; it gives once, few, many or a size class.

v_call	clone_size	j_call	d_call	cdr3_nt	cdr3_aa
TRBV6-4	few	TRBJ1-2	TRBD1	TGTGCCATCCAGATGGGCGGGACAGACTATGGCTACACCTTC	CAIQMGGTDYGYTF
TRBV25-1	.	TRBJ2-2	.	TGTGCCAGCAGTGCCAAGGGGTTCGGGACCGGGGAGCTGTTTTTT	CASSAKGFGTGELFF
TRBV5-1	.	TRBJ2-2	TRBD1	TGCGCCAGCAGCTTGGCCGAAGACAGGGGATTTAACACCGGGGAGCTGTTTTTT	CASSLAEDRGFNTGELFF
TRBV5-1	.	TRBJ2-5	.	TGCGCCAGCAGGATACAGGCTGAAGAGACCCAGTACTTC	CASRIQAEETQYF
TRBV27	.	TRBJ2-1	.	TGTGCCAGCAGTCGCACAGGGAACTACAATGAGCAGTTCTTC	CASSRTGNYNEQFF
TRBV7-8	.	TRBJ1-1	.	TGTGCCAGCAGCTTAGAATTGCGGTACATGAACACTGAAGCTTTCTTT	CASSLELRYMNTEAFF
TRBV30	few	TRBJ1-3	.	TGTGCCTGGGAGCGAGGGTTTGCAAACACCATATATTTT	CAWERGFANTIYF
TRBV29-1	.	TRBJ1-5	TRBD1	TGCAGCGTGGTCGGGACAGGAAAACGATCCTATAGCAATCAGCCCCAGCATTTT	CSVVGTGKRSYSNQPQHF
TRBV29-1	.	TRBJ2-6	.	TGCACCCAACTGCGCAAGTGTAGCTCTGGGGCCAACGTCCTGACTTTC	CTQLRKCSSGANVLTF
TRBV7-2	.	TRBJ2-7	TRBD1	TGTGCCAGCAGCCCCGGACAGGCCGCCTACGAGCAGTACTTC	CASSPGQAAYEQYF
TRBV27	.	TRBJ1-1	.	TGTGCCAGCAGTTTATCGGGACTGGCGGGAACTGAAGCTTTCTTT	CASSLSGLAGTEAFF
TRBV20-1	few	TRBJ1-2	.	TGCAGTGCCGCTAAAGGGAGGAGCTACACCTTC	CSAAKGRSYTF
TRBV30	.	TRBJ2-2	TRBD2	TGTGCCTGGGGGGAGGGGTATAGAGCCGGGGAGCTGTTTTTT	CAWGEGYRAGELFF
TRBV7-2	.	TRBJ2-3	.	TGTGCCAGCAGCTTATTGGGGCAGGCTACCCGCGTGGCGGATACGCAGTATTTT	CASSLLGQATRVADTQYF
TRBV6-5	.	TRBJ1-2	.	TGTGCCAGCAGGTTACTACCGGAGCTCTCTGGCTACACCTTC	CASRLLPELSGYTF
TRBV11-2	.	TRBJ2-1	TRBD1	TGTGCCAGCAGCTCCCGGACAGGGGGCAATGAGCAGTTCTTC	CASSSRTGGNEQFF
TRBV5-1	.	TRBJ1-4	.	TGCGCCAGCAGCTTGAGGGGTTTGGAAAAACTGTTTTTT	CASSLRGLEKLFF
TRBV5-6	.	TRBJ1-1	.	TGTGCCAGCAGCTTGGGAACTACTGAAGCTTTCTTT	CASSLGTTEAFF
TRBV5-6	.	TRBJ1-5	.	TGTGCCAGCAGCTCGTCCTCGGGGATGAGCAATCAGCCCCAGCATTTT	CASSSSSGMSNQPQHF
TRBV30	.	TRBJ2-1	TRBD1	TGTGCCTGGAGTGTAGGGGGCGGAGAGCAGTTCTTC	CAWSVGGGEQFF
TRBV25-1	once	TRBJ2-6	.	TGTGCCAGCAGTGATATTGGCCCTGGGGCCAACGTCCTGACTTTC	CASSDIGPGANVLTF
TRBV6-5	.	TRBJ2-7	.	TGTGCCAGCAGTTACGAGAGCTCCTACGAGCAGTACTTC	CASSYESSYEQYF
TRBV18	.	TRBJ1-1	TRBD1	TGTGCCAGCTCACCGACAGGGGCCATTGAAGCTTTCTTT	CASSPTGAIEAFF
TRBV16	few	TRBJ1-4	TRBD1	TGTGCCAGCAGCCAAAGTCGGACAGGGTGGGGAGAAAAACTGTTTTTT	CASSQSRTGWGEKLFF
TRBV18	.	TRBJ2-3	.	TGTGCCAGCTCATCCTATGGAGATACGCAGTATTTT	CASSSYGDTQYF
TRBV6-1	once	TRBJ2-5	TRBD2	TGTGCCAGCAGTGAAGTTACGGGGAGGGCCGGAGAGACCCAGTACTTC	CASSEVTGRAGETQYF
TRBV19	.	TRBJ1-1	.	TGTGCCAGTAGTATAGATCGGGGGGAAGCTTTCTTT	CASSIDRGEAFF
TRBV11-3	once	TRBJ2-1	TRBD2	TGTGCCAGCAGCTCAGACGCTACTAGCGGGGGATACAATGAGCAGTTCTTC	CASSSDATSGGYNEQFF
TRBV6-1	.	TRBJ1-3	.	TGTGCCAGCAGGCTGAGCCCGGGAAACACCATATATTTT	CASRLSPGNTIYF
TRBV6-4	.	TRBJ2-3	TRBD2	TGTGCCAGCAGTGACTCAGCGGGGGGCGTTAGCACAGATACGCAGTATTTT	CASSDSAGGVSTDTQYF
TRBV5-5	.	TRBJ1-1	.	TGTGCCAGCAGCTTCGGGACAAACACTGAAGCTTTCTTT	CASSFGTNTEAFF
TRBV11-2	few	TRBJ1-6	TRBD1	TGTGCCAGCAGCTTAAGGCAGGGGGTGAATAATTCACCCCTCCACTTT	CASSLRQGVNNSPLHF
TRBV28	.	TRBJ1-5	.	TGTGCCAGCAGTTTATTCCAGGGGAATCAGCCCCAGCATTTT	CASSLFQGNQPQHF
TRBV25-1	few	TRBJ1-1	.	TGTGCCAGCACCGGGGGGACTGAAGCTTTCTTT	CASTGGTEAFF
TRBV6-1	.	TRBJ1-4	TRBD1	TGTGCCAGCTCGGTCCTGGACAGGGGGGATGAAAAACTGTTTTTT	CASSVLDRGDEKLFF
TRBV4-1	few	TRBJ1-1	.	TGCGCCAGCAGCCATACCGGGACATTGAACACTGAAGCTTTCTTT	CASSHTGTLNTEAFF
TRBV29-1	once	TRBJ2-7	TRBD1	TGCAGCGTTGAGCGGGACAGGGGTTACGAGCAGTACTTC	CSVERDRGYEQYF
TRBV7-2	.	TRBJ2-1	TRBD2	TGTGCCAGCAGCTTAGTAGCGGGAAGGTCCTACAATGAGCAGTTCTTC	CASSLVAGRSYNEQFF
TRBV30	.	TRBJ1-1	.	TGTGCCTGGAGCCAGGCCTTTAACACTGAAGCTTTCTTT	CAWSQAFNTEAFF
TRBV9	few	TRBJ1-6	.	TGTGCCAGCAGCGGGGAGGGTTTGTCACCCCTCCACTTT	CASSGEGLSPLHF
TRBV30	.	TRBJ2-5	TRBD2	TGTGCCTGCCTACTAGCGGGAGGGGGGGAGACCCAGTACTTC	CACLLAGGGETQYF
TRBV14	few	TRBJ2-1	TRBD2	TGTGCCAGCAGCCATCCTAATAGCGGGAGCTCCTACAATGAGCAGTTCTTC	CASSHPNSGSSYNEQFF
TRBV6-5	.	TRBJ1-3	.	TGTGCCAGCAGGAAGACAGCTGGAAACACCATATATTTT	CASRKTAGNTIYF
TRBV27	.	TRBJ2-2	TRBD1	TGTGCCAGCAGTTTGGGACAGGGGGCAATCGGGGAGCTGTTTTTT	CASSLGQGAIGELFF
TRBV7-8	.	TRBJ2-1	TRBD2	TGTGCCAGCAGCTTATCGACTAGCGGGAGGGGGAATGAGCAGTTCTTC	CASSLSTSGRGNEQFF
TRBV14	once	TRBJ1-1	.	TGTGCCAGCAGACCGTTGCGGTGGGACACTGAAGCTTTCTTT	CASRPLRWDTEAFF
TRBV9	.	TRBJ1-5	.	TGTGCCAGCAGCGTAGACACAGATCAGCCCCAGCATTTT	CASSVDTDQPQHF
TRBV5-1	.	TRBJ2-7	TRBD2	TGCGCCAGCAGCGTTACGGGGCGGGGGGGCACGGAAGAGCAGTACTTC	CASSVTGRGGTEEQYF
TRBV7-8	.	TRBJ2-7	TRBD2	TGTGCCAGCAGCTATCGAATAGTTAGCGGGAGAGGTATATCCTACGAGCAGTACTTC	CASSYRIVSGRGISYEQYF
TRBV25-1	.	TRBJ2-7	.	TGTGCCAGCAGTGGGGGGGAAGTAAGCTCCTACGAGCAGTACTTC	CASSGGEVSSYEQYF
TRBV29-1	.	TRBJ1-1	TRBD1	TGCAGCGTTTGGGACAGACCTTCTGAAGCTTTCTTT	CSVWDRPSEAFF
TRBV18	.	TRBJ1-5	.	TGTGCCAGCTCACCAGGGCGCGGGGGCGAACAGCCCCAGCATTTT	CASSPGRGGEQPQHF
TRBV19	.	TRBJ1-5	TRBD1	TGTGCCAGTAGGGCAGGGGGCTCGAATCAGCCCCAGCATTTT	CASRAGGSNQPQHF
TRBV18	.	TRBJ2-7	.	TGTGCCAGCTCACCGAGGCTAGCGATGTACGAGCAGTACTTC	CASSPRLAMYEQYF
TRBV5-1	.	TRBJ2-7	.	TGCGCCAGCAGCTCTGGGGGGGCTGGCATCTTCTACGAGCAGTACTTC	CASSSGGAGIFYEQYF
TRBV2	.	TRBJ1-2	.	TGTGCCAGCAGTGTAGGCGGAGACTATAACTATGGCTACACCTTC	CASSVGGDYNYGYTF